This TCR beta chain is drawn from a study of T cell responses to AZD1222 COVID-19 vaccine. Using immunoSEQ multiplex PCR, the repertoire was profiled, and TCRdb retains in-frame clones only, with some absent. The data contain 130,000 to 150,000 clones, approximately 89% of them singletons. The CDR3 length is 18 residues. This TCR was sampled from an adult who received the AZD1222 COVID-19 vaccine. The V call is TRBV21-1, the J call TRBJ2-2; the table assigns TRBD2, which was not confirmed against the DNA. TRBV21-1 counts as a pseudogene. Here the sequenced sample was peripheral blood, taken 28 days after the second AZD1222 dose. The CDR3 loop reads CASSKVPSGRAGAGELFF. Written as DNA, the CDR3 is TGTGCCAGCAGCAAAGTTCCTAGCGGGAGGGCCGGCGCCGGGGAGCTGTTTTTT.